Listed below are T cell receptor beta chains from one sample, sequenced in a study of T cell repertoires in cytomegalovirus infection. Their antigens are not known. TCRdb passed the reads through MiXCR, listing each CDR3 protein once. The repertoire holds roughly 110,000 distinct CDR3 sequences, with about 9.4% as singletons. Sequencing used PBMCs, sequenced either directly or after in vitro stimulation (not recorded which). These receptors originate from a human donor in good health (CMV status not recorded). Some clones in this sample may be carry-over from other donors' samples. CDR3s include the opening cysteine and the closing phenylalanine or tryptophan. Fields, in order: D gene, V gene, J gene, CDR3 protein. D genes are given only for firm matches.

TRBD1,TRBV19,TRBJ2-3,CASSPGERQGRLPSTDTQYF
TRBD1,TRBV12-3/TRBV12-4,TRBJ1-5,CASRPGQSNQPQHF
TRBD2,TRBV7-3,TRBJ2-2,CASSSYEREGPLLFF
TRBD2,TRBV5-4,TRBJ2-2,CASSFPTSGVLNTGELFF
-,TRBV28,TRBJ1-1,CASRKGGGTEAFF
-,TRBV24-1,TRBJ2-5,CATSGPPREETQYF
TRBD1,TRBV7-2,TRBJ2-7,CASSWDRAEQYF
-,TRBV9,TRBJ1-5,CASSAAGEANQPQHF
-,TRBV6-1,TRBJ1-4,CASRRGAANEKLFF
TRBD1,TRBV11-2,TRBJ2-7,CASSSIRDRTYEQYF
TRBD2,TRBV7-6,TRBJ2-3,CASSQGLAGPTQYF
-,TRBV6-2/TRBV6-3,TRBJ2-7,CASSYQGYEQYF
TRBD2,TRBV4-3,TRBJ2-5,CASSQEAGGLQTQYF
-,TRBV11-2,TRBJ2-3,CASSFGGSTDTQYF
TRBD2,TRBV7-3,TRBJ2-1,CASSLQTSALEQFF
-,TRBV19,TRBJ2-3,CASSLRRQGTDTQYF
TRBD1,TRBV28,TRBJ2-6,CASSGQGPSGANVLTF
-,TRBV7-2,TRBJ2-3,CASSGRGRPPDTQYF
-,TRBV4-3,TRBJ1-2,CASSQDPGEALYGYTF
-,TRBV7-2,TRBJ2-7,CASGPLDEQYF
-,TRBV7-3,TRBJ2-6,CASSPTIRANVLTF
-,TRBV6-1,TRBJ2-7,CASSEYGGPYSYEQYF
-,TRBV12-5,TRBJ1-1,CASGLRTEAFF
-,TRBV5-6,TRBJ1-1,CASSFEPKLRTEAFF
-,TRBV7-2,TRBJ1-2,CASSGGPGQRYGYTF
-,TRBV25-1,TRBJ2-1,CASSREGVTREQFF
-,TRBV12-3/TRBV12-4,TRBJ2-3,CASSLVVKTDTQYF
-,TRBV4-1,TRBJ2-5,CASSQEWRRPETQYF
-,TRBV7-9,TRBJ2-7,CASSAGLPYEQYF
TRBD1,TRBV19,TRBJ1-1,CASSVRTGENTEAFF
TRBD1,TRBV6-5,TRBJ1-6,CASTLAGGNSPLHF
TRBD1,TRBV7-4,TRBJ1-4,CASSRGTGQNEKLFF
TRBD1,TRBV10-3,TRBJ1-2,CAIRETGTGDGYTF
-,TRBV13,TRBJ2-3,CASSSVHTDTQYF
TRBD2,TRBV25-1,TRBJ2-1,CASWTSGITSYNEQFF
-,TRBV11-3,TRBJ2-3,CASNAGRTLVDTQYF